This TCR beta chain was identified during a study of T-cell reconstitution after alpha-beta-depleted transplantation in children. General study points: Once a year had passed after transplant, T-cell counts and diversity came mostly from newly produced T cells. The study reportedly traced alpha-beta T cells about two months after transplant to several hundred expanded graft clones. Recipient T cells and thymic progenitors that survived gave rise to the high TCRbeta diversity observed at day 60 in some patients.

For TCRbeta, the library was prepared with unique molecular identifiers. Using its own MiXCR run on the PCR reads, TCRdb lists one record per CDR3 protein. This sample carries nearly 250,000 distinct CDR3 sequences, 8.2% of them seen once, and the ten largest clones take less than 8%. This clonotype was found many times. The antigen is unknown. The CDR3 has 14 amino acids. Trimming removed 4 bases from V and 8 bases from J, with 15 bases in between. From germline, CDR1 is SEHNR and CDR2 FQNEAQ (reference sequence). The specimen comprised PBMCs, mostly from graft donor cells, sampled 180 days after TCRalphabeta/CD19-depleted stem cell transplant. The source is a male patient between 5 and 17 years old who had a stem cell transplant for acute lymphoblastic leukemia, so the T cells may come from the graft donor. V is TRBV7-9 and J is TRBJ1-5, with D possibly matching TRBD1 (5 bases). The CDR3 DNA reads TGTGCCAGCAGCTACGCTCCGGGGGGAGAGCCCCAGCATTTT. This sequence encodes CASSYAPGGEPQHF.